This entry features one TCR beta chain sequence. Its antigen remains unidentified. Healthy Caucasian individuals from Russia aged about 6 to 90 served as donors. Combining a sample-barcoded 5' primer with a J-beta primer mix, a second PCR ran for roughly 6 to 12 cycles. TCRdb reprocessed the 5' RACE reads with MiXCR, giving one entry per CDR3 protein. The table has about 720,000 distinct CDR3 sequences, roughly 25% seen once; the top ten hold under 4.5%. This sample was included in a study of blood T cells in healthy people across ages. The V and J ends lost 4 bases and 1 base, in that order; junction bases with no gene match: 9. CDR3 length: 16 amino acids. Germline lookup yields CDR1 MGHRA and CDR2 YSYEKL. Findings of the study overall: There was a strong correlation between TCR beta diversity and naive T cell percentage.

These data were likewise used in another study, on T cells of mothers and their children. As that report states: Three mothers and their six children, all healthy Caucasians, donated. The effect of thymic selection on TCR recombination output is similar between related and unrelated pairs.

The rearrangement joins TRBV4-1 to TRBJ2-7, with 8 bases aligning to TRBD1. This receptor was obtained from a boy between 10 and 17 years old in good health. The source material was blood. This chain's CDR3 is CASSPHDRGPSYEQYF. The CDR3 coding sequence is TGCGCCAGCAGCCCACACGACAGGGGACCTTCCTACGAGCAGTACTTC.